The 32 T cell receptor beta chains listed next were all sequenced from one sample in a study of tumor and adjacent non-tumor tissue in lung cancer (dated by TCRdb to the late 2010s). RNA was extracted from bulk unsorted tissue and checked for quality with a NanoDrop ND-1000 and an Agilent 2100. The protocol used for the library was multiplex PCR. Sequencing relied on an Illumina HiSeq 2500. TCRbeta libraries were constructed through three rounds of nested PCR with primers (Table S4) according to protocols adapted from ARM-PCR. Using fastp trimming at Q25 and MiXCR clonotype assembly, TCRdb reanalyzed the public sequencing data and kept in-frame beta chains. Rows are unified per CDR3 protein, each entry keeping the most common DNA and genes. The sample data list approximately 65,000 distinct CDR3 sequences, and 55% to 75% of these were observed just once. Of the sample, 20% to 25% falls within the top ten clones.

Sample: lung tumor tissue. The receptor source for this set is a man aged 45-60 years with non-small cell lung cancer.

The J gene is TRBJ2-7, the V gene TRBV5-1; maybe TRBD1 (6 bases). This CDR3 is built from 13 residues. V was pared by 9 bases and J by 0 bases, with 13 bases between. Per germline, CDR1 SGHRS and CDR2 YFSETQ. The CDR3 loop is CANREASSYEQYF. CDR3 in DNA: TGCGCCAACAGGGAAGCGAGCTCCTACGAGCAGTACTTC.

The chain combines TRBV5-1 with TRBJ2-5, with a weak D call TRBD2 (5 bases). CDR1 SGHRS and CDR2 YFSETQ come from the germline V gene. Trimming shortened V by 3 bases and J by 2 bases, and 14 bases separated the two germline ends. This CDR3 is built from 15 residues. The CDR3 coding sequence is TGCGCCAGCAGCTCGGGGAACAAAACTCAAGAGACCCAGTACTTC. Protein: CASSSGNKTQETQYF. Drawing the rest from reference TRBV5-1 and TRBJ2-5, the complete variable domain is KAGVTQTPRYLIKTRGQQVTLSCSPISGHRSVSWYQQTPGQGLQFLFEYFSETQRNKGNFPGRFSGRQFSNSRSEMNVSTLELGDSALYLCASSSGNKTQETQYFGPGTRLLVL.

This sequence joins TRBV20-1 and TRBJ1-5; 7 bases fit TRBD1. This CDR3 contains 13 residues. Germline values: CDR1 DFQATT, CDR2 SNEGSKA (reference sequence). V was pared by 3 bases and J by 5 bases, with 4 bases of the junction left unmatched. The DNA of the CDR3 is TGCAGTGCTAGGGGACAGCTGGATCAGCCCCAGCATTTT. Its translation: CSARGQLDQPQHF.

This clonotype was counted at least ten times. The chain links TRBV28 to TRBJ2-1; tentative D call: TRBD2 (5 bases). The germline CDR1 and CDR2 sequences are MDHEN and SYDVKM. This CDR3 is built from 17 residues. Deletions cut 2 bases from V and 7 bases from J, with 21 bases between. CDR3 sequence reads: CASSLNPSLAQLNEQFF. The CDR3 DNA sequence: TGTGCCAGCAGTTTAAACCCCTCCCTAGCACAACTAAATGAGCAGTTCTTC.

The chain joins TRBV10-3 to TRBJ1-2; D gene ambiguous. Germline-derived CDR1 and CDR2 are ENHRY and SYGVKD. Trimming removed 0 bases from V and 4 bases from J, with 12 bases in between. The CDR3 covers 15 residues. CDR3 coding DNA: TGTGCCATCAGTGAGTCCGTGGACGGCGGCTATGGCTACACCTTC. Its protein is CAISESVDGGYGYTF.

This clonotype was seen once. The junction does not match germline at one end; this may be a read error. V is TRBV16 and J is TRBJ1-5; D possibly corresponds to TRBD1 (5 bases). Germline CDR1 is KGHSY and CDR2 is FQNENV. This CDR3 is 13 amino acids long. The DNA of the CDR3 is TGTGCCTGCAGCCAACAGGAAAATCAGCCTCAGCATTTT. Translation: CACSQQENQPQHF. The variable domain in full, completed from reference TRBV16 and TRBJ1-5, reads GEEVAQTPKHLVRGEGQKAKLYCAPIKGHSYVFWYQQVLKNEFKFLISFQNENVFDETGMPKERFSAKCLPNSPCSLEIQATKLEDSAVYFCACSQQENQPQHFGDGTRLSIL.

V gene TRBV7-8 combines with J gene TRBJ2-1; D ambiguous. The germline CDR1 and CDR2 sequences are SGHVS and FQNEAQ. The V and J ends lost 7 bases and 16 bases respectively, with 17 bases between them. This CDR3 spans 11 amino acids. This CDR3 reads CASIRLEKSFF. The CDR3 bases are TGTGCCAGCATCCGGTTGGAAAAGAGCTTCTTC.

In its sample, this clonotype was seen once. A much bigger clone sits one base away, suggesting this may be a read error. The chain carries TRBV29-1 and TRBJ2-2; either TRBD1 or TRBD2 may supply D (6 bases each). The ends were cut back, 4 bases at V and 2 bases at J, with 14 bases in the middle. This CDR3 comprises 15 residues. The germline V gene has CDR1 SQVTM and CDR2 ANQGSEA. In nucleotides, the CDR3 is TGCAGCGTTGGGGGGGCTAGCAAAAACACCGGGGAGCTGTTTTTT. This codes for CSVGGASKNTGELFF.

A remark on this clonotype: A much larger clone differs by one base, so this may be a read error. V usage is TRBV30 and J usage is TRBJ1-1, with D unclear. The germline CDR1 and CDR2 sequences are GTSNPN and SVGIG (reference sequence). CDR3 length equals 13 residues. This CDR3 reads CAAERNRGTEAFF. The CDR3 DNA reads TGTGCGGCGGAGAGAAACAGAGGGACTGAAGCTTTCTTT. Looking up the rest from reference TRBV30 and TRBJ1-1 gives the full variable domain: SQTIHQWPATLVQPVGSPLSLECTVEGTSNPNLYWYRQAAGRGLQLLFYSVGIGQISSEVPQNLSASRPQDRQFILSSKKLLLSDSGFYLCAAERNRGTEAFFGQGTRLTVV.

For this clonotype: One junction end does not reproduce the germline sequence, and a read error may be involved. The chain recombines TRBV12-3 or TRBV12-4 with TRBJ1-1, with TRBD1 as a possible D gene (5 bases). The CDR3 extends over 14 amino acids. CDR3 DNA: TGTTCCAGCTGCCTTGGGACGGTTGGGACTGTAGCTTTCTTT. It encodes CSSCLGTVGTVAFF.

As for this clonotype: An end of the junction differs from the germline gene, which may be a read error. The J gene is TRBJ2-7, the V gene TRBV10-3; 8 bases fit TRBD1. CDR1 is ENHRY, CDR2 SYGVKD, per germline. The CDR3 length is 17 residues. This CDR3 reads CATWSGGSVRNSYKQYF. CDR3 in DNA: TGTGCCACCTGGTCAGGGGGCTCGGTCCGAAACTCCTACAAGCAGTACTTC.

V is TRBV28 and J is TRBJ1-6; D is perhaps TRBD1 (6 bases). CDR3 length: 15 amino acids. Trimming removed 4 bases from V and 7 bases from J, with 14 bases in between. Looked up from germline, CDR1 is MDHEN and CDR2 is SYDVKM. The CDR3 region is CASSSPPRGNSPLHF. As DNA, the CDR3 is TGTGCCAGCAGTTCCCCCCCCAGGGGCAATTCACCCCTCCACTTT.

The chain combines TRBV5-1 with TRBJ2-7; D unclear. This CDR3 is 13 amino acids long. V shed 0 bases and J shed 4 bases, with 8 bases lying between them. Looked up from germline, CDR1 is SGHRS and CDR2 is YFSETQ. The CDR3 nucleotides read TGCGCCAGCAGCTTGGACTTTTATTACGAGCAGTACTTC. Amino acids: CASSLDFYYEQYF.

This clonotype was counted ten times or more. The V gene is TRBV6-5, the J gene TRBJ1-2; the D gene is possibly TRBD1 (5 bases). There are 14 residues in the CDR3. V was cut by 0 bases and J by 6 bases, with 11 bases left in between. The germline V gene has CDR1 MNHEY and CDR2 SVGAGI. The CDR3: CASSYSRQPDGYTF. CDR3 bases: TGTGCCAGCAGTTACTCAAGACAGCCGGATGGCTACACCTTC.

Concerning this clonotype: One junction end disagrees with the germline gene, perhaps due to a read error. CDR3 sequence reads: CTSSLDRDYEQCF. In nucleotides, the CDR3 is TGTACTAGCAGCCTGGACAGAGACTACGAGCAGTGCTTC. The chain couples TRBV11-3 to TRBJ2-7; D tentatively fits TRBD1 or TRBD2 (6 bases each). The CDR3 spans 13 residues. Germline V gene lookup returns CDR1 SGHNT and CDR2 YENEEA.

This clonotype appeared many times. The rearrangement uses TRBV7-3 and TRBJ2-3; the match to TRBD2 covers 8 bases. Germline trimming cut 5 bases from V and 2 bases from J; bases unmatched to any gene: 9. Germline V gene sequence: CDR1 SGHTA, CDR2 FQGTGA. The CDR3 spans 16 residues. This CDR3 reads CASSLRGRGDTDTQYF. DNA of the CDR3: TGTGCCAGCAGCCTCCGAGGGCGGGGGGACACAGATACGCAGTATTTT.

This clonotype was seen at least ten times. V usage is TRBV4-2 and J usage is TRBJ2-5; 14 nucleotides line up with TRBD2. The CDR3 consists of 17 residues. Germline V lookup: CDR1 LGHNA, CDR2 YNFKEQ. The V segment lost 2 bases and the J segment 5 bases; nucleotides outside the gene matches: 7. For the CDR3, the DNA is TGTGCCAGCAGCCAAAAGGGACTAGCGGGAGAGGGGGAGACCCAGTACTTC. Its protein is CASSQKGLAGEGETQYF.

Concerning this clonotype: A read error is likely, as this CDR3 ends without the conserved phenylalanine or tryptophan. This chain connects TRBV11-2 to TRBJ2-7, with a tentative D call TRBD2 (6 bases). Germline CDR1 and CDR2: SGHAT and FQNNGV. This CDR3 is 17 amino acids long. Here the CDR3 DNA reads TGTGTCAGCAGCTTAGGAAGATCCGCTCGGGGGTCCCACGAGCAGTACTTA. This sequence encodes CVSSLGRSARGSHEQYL.

The table lists this clonotype with many counts. The rearrangement links TRBV30 to TRBJ2-3; unclear D gene. The CDR3 length is 13 residues. The germline CDR1 and CDR2 sequences are GTSNPN and SVGIG (reference sequence). Trimming took off 0 bases at V and 4 bases at J, with 8 bases between the two ends. CDR3 coding DNA: TGTGCCTGGAGTGTACTTGGTTCAGATACGCAGTATTTT. Its protein is CAWSVLGSDTQYF.

The rearrangement uses TRBV24-1 and TRBJ2-1; 11 nucleotides agree with TRBD2. V gave up 4 bases and J gave up 5 bases; unmatched junction bases: 6. In germline, CDR1 is KGHDR, CDR2 SFDVKD. The CDR3 is 16 residues long. CDR3 amino acids: CATSDPGTSGNNEQFF. The CDR3 DNA is TGTGCCACCAGTGACCCCGGGACTAGCGGAAACAATGAGCAGTTCTTC.

In the case of this clonotype: One end of the junction is discordant with germline, which a read error may explain. This chain joins TRBV5-4 and TRBJ2-7, with 8 bases identical to TRBD2. The V gene's germline CDR1 is SGHNT and CDR2 YYREEE (reference sequence). CDR3 length: 17 amino acids. CDR3 in amino acids: CANSRLEIAGSSYEQYF. CDR3 DNA: TGTGCCAACAGCCGATTGGAAATAGCGGGGAGCTCCTACGAGCAGTACTTT.

This clonotype has more than one count but fewer than ten. A read error may be the cause here, since a much bigger clone is one base away. J is TRBJ2-7 and V is TRBV14; D gene unclear. CDR3 length: 15 amino acids. The ends were cut back, 6 bases at V and 0 bases at J, with 15 bases in the middle. Germline CDR1 reads SGHDN; CDR2 reads FVKESK. The CDR3 bases are TGTGCCAGCAGGCAAAGGCCGGAAAGCTCCTACGAGCAGTACTTC. Translation gives CASRQRPESSYEQYF.

On this clonotype itself: A much larger clonotype is one base distant, so this may be a read error. The V and J genes are TRBV6-1 and TRBJ1-1; a weak D match, TRBD1 (5 bases). Per germline, CDR1 MNHNS and CDR2 SASEGT. The CDR3 loop spans 17 amino acids. The CDR3: CASSSEFRVRMNTDAFF. In nucleotides, the CDR3 is TGTGCCAGCAGTAGTGAATTCAGGGTTCGCATGAACACTGATGCTTTCTTT.

On this clonotype: A much larger clone differs by one base, so this may be a read error. The CDR3 does not close with the conserved phenylalanine or tryptophan, likely indicating a read error. The chain employs TRBV28 and TRBJ1-2, with 10 bases lining up with TRBD1. The V gene end was trimmed by 1 base and the J gene end by 3 bases; junction bases not matched to a gene: 11. Germline V gene lookup returns CDR1 MDHEN and CDR2 SYDVKM. The CDR3 has 18 residues. Here the CDR3 DNA reads TGTGCCAGCAGTTTATTCGGCACCCAGACAGGGGGCGACTATGGCTACACCCTC. The encoded protein is CASSLFGTQTGGDYGYTL.

This clonotype was found a few times. A clone one base away is much larger, so this may be a read error. This rearrangement joins TRBV6-6 to TRBJ2-7, with 9 positions matching TRBD1. The germline V gene has CDR1 MNHNY and CDR2 SVGAGI (reference sequence). CDR3 length: 13 residues. The CDR3 coding sequence is TGTGACAGCAGTGGGACAGGGAAATACGAGCAGTACTTC. Translating gives CDSSGTGKYEQYF.

A remark on this clonotype: The junction does not match germline at one end; this may be a read error. The V gene is TRBV10-3, the J gene TRBJ2-2; D might be TRBD2 (5 bases). CDR1 and CDR2 from the germline V gene are ENHRY and SYGVKD. The CDR3 has 16 amino acids. The CDR3 reads CAISGAEVANTWEPFF. CDR3 DNA sequence: TGTGCCATCAGTGGGGCTGAGGTAGCGAACACCTGGGAGCCGTTTTTT.

The chain has TRBV2 and TRBJ2-1; D remains unclear. V lost 7 bases and J lost 0, with 22 bases in between. CDR3 length equals 18 residues. Looked up from germline, CDR1 is SNHLY and CDR2 is FYNNEI. The DNA for the CDR3 is TGTGCCAGCACTGGGATGGGGATGGTAGAGGACTCCTACAATGAGCAGTTCTTC. Translating it yields CASTGMGMVEDSYNEQFF.

To note about this clonotype: The likely explanation is a read error, given a far larger clone one base away. The chain carries TRBV5-6 and TRBJ2-2, with a possible D match to TRBD2 (5 bases). This CDR3 comprises 14 residues. Germline CDR1 and CDR2: SGHDT and YYEEEE. The CDR3, as DNA: TGTGCCAGCAGCCTAACTCGAAACACCGGGGAGCTGCTTTTT. Translation: CASSLTRNTGELLF.

Only one count was recorded for this clonotype. A single base separates this from a much larger clone, so it may be a read error. The CDR3 carries no conserved terminal phenylalanine or tryptophan, so it likely arises from a read error. The CDR3 coding sequence is TGTGCCAGCAGGGGACAGGGTATCTATGAGCAGTTCTTA. It encodes CASRGQGIYEQFL. V usage is TRBV7-9 and J usage is TRBJ2-1; 9 bases match TRBD1. CDR3 length equals 13 residues. From germline, CDR1 is SEHNR and CDR2 FQNEAQ (reference sequence). V gave up 6 bases and J gave up 8 bases; unmatched junction bases: 5.

This clonotype was seen at least ten times. CDR3 DNA sequence: TGTGCCAGCAGACTTAGGACAGGAGATAGCAATCAGCCCCAGCATTTT. It codes for CASRLRTGDSNQPQHF. The rearrangement uses TRBV6-5 and TRBJ1-5, with TRBD1 matching 7 bases. Germline-derived CDR1 and CDR2 are MNHEY and SVGAGI. The CDR3 contains 16 residues. V shed 6 bases, J shed 0 bases, and the junction held 8 bases outside the gene matches.

The table lists this clonotype with a few counts. The chain is built from TRBV20-1 and TRBJ1-6; 7 nucleotides agree with TRBD1. This CDR3 contains 13 residues. Trimming took 5 bases from V and 8 from J; bases not matched to a gene: 6. Per germline, CDR1 DFQATT and CDR2 SNEGSKA (reference sequence). CDR3 sequence reads: CSAGEGADSPLHF. For the CDR3, the DNA is TGCAGTGCTGGGGAGGGGGCAGATTCACCCCTCCACTTT.

As concerns this clonotype: A much more abundant neighbour one base away suggests this may be a read error. This chain connects TRBV11-2 to TRBJ2-4, with D uncertain. The CDR3 spans 16 residues. Germline V lookup: CDR1 SGHAT, CDR2 FQNNGV. Trimming removed 5 bases at V and 12 bases at J, with 26 bases between. The CDR3 bases are TGTGCCAGCAGCCTGATCACAAACCTACACCAACGAGATCAGTACTTC. It translates to CASSLITNLHQRDQYF.